This T cell receptor (beta chain) stems from a study of T cells in localized non-small cell lung cancer. Libraries were prepared by immunoSEQ multiplex PCR; TCRdb keeps only in-frame clonotypes and omits some of them. The data show roughly 2,000 clones, 15% to 20% seen once. Relative to its sample, this clone is medium-sized (0.01 to 0.1%). As yet, its antigen is unknown. The CDR3 is 16 residues long. Trimming cost V 6 bases and J 2 bases, with 14 bases left between them. CDR1 MNHGY and CDR2 SAAAGT come from the germline V gene. Study-level points and caveats: Clonality of T cells reached its maximum in uninvolved adjacent lung, surpassing tumor.

Sequenced material: normal lung tissue next to the tumor, taken before any cancer treatment. The receptor comes from a male donor older than 55 with stage I non-small cell lung cancer. This chain links TRBV6-8 with TRBJ1-6; no definite D call. The CDR3 loop reads CASRVRLRPYNSPLHF. The CDR3 nucleotides read TGTGCCAGCAGGGTTAGATTGAGACCCTATAATTCACCCCTCCACTTT.